The TCR beta chain described here comes from a study of cytomegalovirus exposure and HLA in healthy donors. Study-wide results and limits: TCR beta sequences reportedly predicted the HLA-A and HLA-B alleles of most subjects accurately. Per published reports, the classifier diagnosed cytomegalovirus status with high specificity and sensitivity. Specificity for CMV antigens was confirmed in vitro for a few of the CMV-associated chains.

As for this clone: As yet, its antigen is unknown.

Both 60 Vbeta primers and 13 Jbeta primers went into the PCR. The method was immunoSEQ multiplex PCR; TCRdb's version includes in-frame clones alone and lacks a portion of them. The table has roughly 180,000 clones, around 80% seen once. This receptor was taken from a woman aged 18-29 years in good health and CMV-seropositive. The sample comprised PBMCs.

CDR3 bases: TGTGCCAGTACCCCCTTCGCGGGGGGAGAGACCCAGTACTTC. It specifies CASTPFAGGETQYF. The chain employs TRBV19 and TRBJ2-5; 8 bases align to TRBD2. The V gene's germline CDR1 is LNHDA and CDR2 SQIVND (reference sequence). CDR3 length: 14 residues. V trimming: 7 bases; J trimming: 4 bases; junction bases outside the gene matches: 8.